Given below is one T cell receptor (beta chain) in context. Its matching antigen is unknown. CDR1 and CDR2 from the germline V gene are SGHDN and FVKESK. Between the trimmed V and J ends, which lost 4 bases and 6 bases, there was a span of 19 bases. The CDR3 has 16 amino acids. Sequenced by immunoSEQ multiplex PCR; TCRdb stores in-frame clones only, minus some. The sample shows 38,000 or so clones, around four fifths of them seen only once. This sample was included in a study of CD4 T cells in relation to SARS-CoV-2 and coronaviruses. As for the study in general: Crossreactive spike epitopes shared across donors were mapped to their HLA restriction.

The sample was memory CD4+ T cells from PBMCs, cultured in vitro. This TCR was sampled from an adult with COVID-19. This chain uses TRBV14 with TRBJ2-1; no reliable D call. The CDR3 region has the DNA TGTGCCAGCAGCCGAGGCCTTTTGTTATCATCCAATGAGCAGTTCTTC. Its translation is CASSRGLLLSSNEQFF. The variable domain in full, with the rest retrieved from reference TRBV14 and TRBJ2-1, is EAGVTQFPSHSVIEKGQTVTLRCDPISGHDNLYWYRRVMGKEIKFLLHFVKESKQDESGMPNNRFLAERTGGTYSTLKVQPAELEDSGVYFCASSRGLLLSSNEQFFGPGTRLTVL.